A selection of T cell receptor beta chains follows, all from one sample in a study of blood T cells in healthy people across ages. TCRdb reanalysed the 5' RACE reads using MiXCR and keeps one entry per CDR3 protein. The sample holds roughly 410,000 distinct CDR3 sequences, over 45% seen once. The sequenced sample consisted of blood. The origin of the receptors is a man aged 55-75 years in good health. Both conserved end residues are part of each CDR3. The D gene is left open where the match is weak. Size tells how often a clone was seen (once, few, many) or the class of an expanded clone, and some rows leave it out.

v_gene: TRBV11-2
j_gene: TRBJ2-3
d_gene: TRBD2
abundance: few
CDR3aa: CASSFSPSGPRTDTQYF
CDR3nt: TGTGCCAGCAGCTTCTCGCCTAGCGGTCCTCGCACAGATACGCAGTATTTT

v_gene: TRBV12-3/TRBV12-4
j_gene: TRBJ1-5
d_gene: .
abundance: .
CDR3aa: CASSPGTRGGNQPQHF
CDR3nt: TGTGCCAGCAGTCCGGGGACGAGGGGAGGCAATCAGCCCCAGCATTTT

v_gene: TRBV7-3
j_gene: TRBJ2-6
d_gene: TRBD1
abundance: few
CDR3aa: CASSPTDRVEGANVLTF
CDR3nt: TGTGCCAGCAGTCCTACCGACAGGGTCGAAGGGGCCAACGTCCTGACTTTC

v_gene: TRBV5-5
j_gene: TRBJ2-3
d_gene: .
abundance: few
CDR3aa: CASSPRPGSTDTQYF
CDR3nt: TGTGCCAGCAGCCCTCGCCCGGGCAGCACAGATACGCAGTATTTT

v_gene: TRBV2
j_gene: TRBJ2-7
d_gene: .
abundance: .
CDR3aa: CASSEQGLSAYNEQYF
CDR3nt: TGTGCCAGCAGTGAGCAGGGACTGTCCGCCTACAATGAGCAGTACTTC

v_gene: TRBV24-1
j_gene: TRBJ1-1
d_gene: TRBD1
abundance: .
CDR3aa: CATSDFPKGAITEAFF
CDR3nt: TGTGCCACCAGTGATTTTCCGAAGGGGGCTATCACTGAAGCTTTCTTT

v_gene: TRBV3-1
j_gene: TRBJ2-5
d_gene: TRBD2
abundance: few
CDR3aa: CASSHIGGGETQYF
CDR3nt: TGTGCCAGCAGCCACATCGGGGGGGGAGAGACCCAGTACTTC

v_gene: TRBV25-1
j_gene: TRBJ1-2
d_gene: .
abundance: .
CDR3aa: CASRGQTDNYGYTF
CDR3nt: TGTGCCAGCAGAGGCCAGACGGATAACTATGGCTACACCTTC

v_gene: TRBV29-1
j_gene: TRBJ2-1
d_gene: TRBD1
abundance: few
CDR3aa: CSVADRAQVDEQFF
CDR3nt: TGCAGCGTTGCGGACAGGGCCCAGGTCGATGAGCAGTTCTTC

v_gene: TRBV20-1
j_gene: TRBJ2-5
d_gene: .
abundance: many
CDR3aa: CSKTFQETQYF
CDR3nt: TGCAGTAAGACGTTCCAAGAGACCCAGTACTTC

v_gene: TRBV2
j_gene: TRBJ2-1
d_gene: TRBD1
abundance: .
CDR3aa: CASSGQGLGEQFF
CDR3nt: TGTGCCAGCAGTGGACAGGGTTTAGGTGAGCAGTTCTTC

v_gene: TRBV19
j_gene: TRBJ2-7
d_gene: TRBD2
abundance: .
CDR3aa: CATVAGDRYEQYF
CDR3nt: TGTGCCACCGTAGCGGGGGACCGCTACGAGCAGTACTTC

v_gene: TRBV7-2
j_gene: TRBJ2-5
d_gene: .
abundance: .
CDR3aa: CASSDLRGETQYF
CDR3nt: TGTGCCAGCAGCGACCTCAGGGGAGAGACCCAGTACTTC

v_gene: TRBV28
j_gene: TRBJ1-5
d_gene: TRBD1
abundance: few
CDR3aa: CASISGTGILQPQHF
CDR3nt: TGTGCCAGCATCTCCGGGACAGGGATTCTTCAGCCCCAGCATTTT

v_gene: TRBV6-6
j_gene: TRBJ1-1
d_gene: .
abundance: .
CDR3aa: CASSYRGNTPTEAFF
CDR3nt: TGTGCCAGTAGTTACAGAGGGAACACCCCCACTGAAGCTTTCTTT

v_gene: TRBV25-1
j_gene: TRBJ2-5
d_gene: .
abundance: few
CDR3aa: CASSELATDQETQYF
CDR3nt: TGTGCCAGCAGTGAACTAGCGACAGACCAAGAGACCCAGTACTTC

v_gene: TRBV12-3/TRBV12-4
j_gene: TRBJ2-1
d_gene: TRBD1
abundance: once
CDR3aa: CASTLRSGGSEQFF
CDR3nt: TGTGCCAGCACCCTTCGCTCAGGGGGATCCGAGCAGTTCTTC

v_gene: TRBV4-3
j_gene: TRBJ2-3
d_gene: .
abundance: few
CDR3aa: CASSQDFTQRSYSTDTQYF
CDR3nt: TGCGCCAGCAGCCAAGACTTCACCCAGCGGAGCTATAGCACAGATACGCAGTATTTT

v_gene: TRBV7-9
j_gene: TRBJ2-7
d_gene: TRBD1
abundance: .
CDR3aa: CASSRGQAHEQYF
CDR3nt: TGTGCCAGCAGCCGGGGACAGGCCCACGAGCAGTACTTC

v_gene: TRBV11-2
j_gene: TRBJ2-4
d_gene: .
abundance: few
CDR3aa: CASSFGQKLNIQYF
CDR3nt: TGTGCCAGCAGCTTCGGTCAGAAACTAAACATTCAGTACTTC

v_gene: TRBV5-6
j_gene: TRBJ2-1
d_gene: .
abundance: few
CDR3aa: CASSYTGTRGQFF
CDR3nt: TGTGCCAGCAGCTATACCGGGACCCGGGGGCAGTTCTTC

v_gene: TRBV20-1
j_gene: TRBJ2-1
d_gene: .
abundance: .
CDR3aa: CSAGRDYNEQFF
CDR3nt: TGCAGTGCTGGCCGGGACTACAATGAGCAGTTCTTC

v_gene: TRBV5-1
j_gene: TRBJ1-2
d_gene: TRBD1
abundance: .
CDR3aa: CASRKEGQGAYGYTF
CDR3nt: TGCGCCAGCAGAAAGGAAGGACAGGGGGCATATGGCTACACCTTC

v_gene: TRBV6-5
j_gene: TRBJ2-7
d_gene: TRBD1
abundance: once
CDR3aa: CASSWEDRGQEQYF
CDR3nt: TGTGCCAGCAGTTGGGAGGACAGGGGCCAAGAGCAGTACTTC

v_gene: TRBV9
j_gene: TRBJ2-3
d_gene: TRBD2
abundance: .
CDR3aa: CASSSSGRWGTDTQYF
CDR3nt: TGTGCCAGCAGCAGCAGCGGGAGATGGGGCACAGATACGCAGTATTTT

v_gene: TRBV20-1
j_gene: TRBJ2-6
d_gene: .
abundance: .
CDR3aa: CSARVPRGRGANVLTF
CDR3nt: TGCAGTGCTAGAGTTCCCCGTGGGAGAGGGGCCAACGTCCTGACTTTC

v_gene: TRBV28
j_gene: TRBJ2-7
d_gene: TRBD1
abundance: .
CDR3aa: CANISPNRGANEQYF
CDR3nt: TGTGCCAATATTTCTCCTAACAGGGGGGCCAATGAGCAGTACTTC

v_gene: TRBV21-1
j_gene: TRBJ2-3
d_gene: .
abundance: .
CDR3aa: CASSKDEGGLGSTDTRYF
CDR3nt: TGTGCCAGCAGCAAAGACGAGGGCGGGCTGGGTAGCACAGATACGCGGTATTTT

v_gene: TRBV2
j_gene: TRBJ2-3
d_gene: TRBD2
abundance: few
CDR3aa: CASSDGRGSTDTQYF
CDR3nt: TGTGCCAGCAGTGACGGGCGGGGGAGCACAGATACGCAGTATTTT

v_gene: TRBV30
j_gene: TRBJ2-5
d_gene: TRBD1
abundance: .
CDR3aa: CAWSGGTGKETQYF
CDR3nt: TGTGCCTGGAGTGGAGGGACAGGGAAGGAGACCCAGTACTTC

v_gene: TRBV11-1
j_gene: TRBJ2-1
d_gene: TRBD2
abundance: few
CDR3aa: CASSSRGGSGRDSGNEQFF
CDR3nt: TGTGCCAGCAGCTCCCGGGGGGGTAGCGGACGGGATAGTGGTAATGAGCAGTTCTTC

v_gene: TRBV2
j_gene: TRBJ2-7
d_gene: TRBD1
abundance: .
CDR3aa: CASKGQGTYEQYF
CDR3nt: TGTGCCAGCAAAGGACAGGGCACCTACGAGCAGTACTTC

v_gene: TRBV6-2/TRBV6-3
j_gene: TRBJ2-7
d_gene: TRBD2
abundance: few
CDR3aa: CASRTSVTYEQYF
CDR3nt: TGTGCCAGCCGGACTAGCGTAACCTACGAGCAGTACTTC

v_gene: TRBV20-1
j_gene: TRBJ1-5
d_gene: TRBD1
abundance: .
CDR3aa: CSAGTGAQPQHF
CDR3nt: TGCAGTGCCGGGACAGGGGCCCAGCCCCAGCATTTT

v_gene: TRBV29-1
j_gene: TRBJ2-5
d_gene: .
abundance: .
CDR3aa: CSVALAVGGETLYF
CDR3nt: TGCAGCGTTGCCCTGGCAGTGGGCGGAGAGACCCTGTACTTC

v_gene: TRBV20-1
j_gene: TRBJ2-5
d_gene: TRBD2
abundance: few
CDR3aa: CSAGGGETQYF
CDR3nt: TGCAGTGCTGGGGGGGGAGAGACCCAGTACTTC

v_gene: TRBV2
j_gene: TRBJ2-7
d_gene: TRBD1
abundance: many
CDR3aa: CASSGAGGEQYF
CDR3nt: TGTGCCAGCAGTGGAGCAGGGGGCGAGCAGTACTTC

v_gene: TRBV6-5
j_gene: TRBJ2-3
d_gene: .
abundance: few
CDR3aa: CASSYRGQTQYF
CDR3nt: TGTGCCAGCAGTTACCGGGGACAAACGCAGTATTTT

v_gene: TRBV7-2
j_gene: TRBJ2-7
d_gene: TRBD1
abundance: few
CDR3aa: CASSLQQGAHEQYF
CDR3nt: TGTGCCAGCAGCTTGCAACAGGGGGCCCACGAGCAGTACTTC

v_gene: TRBV29-1
j_gene: TRBJ1-2
d_gene: TRBD1
abundance: .
CDR3aa: CSVGTLGQGGYGYTF
CDR3nt: TGCAGCGTTGGGACTCTCGGACAGGGGGGATATGGCTACACCTTC

v_gene: TRBV6-2/TRBV6-3
j_gene: TRBJ1-5
d_gene: TRBD1
abundance: .
CDR3aa: CASSYPTGGNQPQHF
CDR3nt: TGTGCCAGCAGTTACCCGACAGGGGGCAATCAGCCCCAGCATTTT

v_gene: TRBV6-5
j_gene: TRBJ2-3
d_gene: TRBD2
abundance: .
CDR3aa: CASSAAGGSTDTQYF
CDR3nt: TGTGCCAGCAGTGCTGCGGGGGGGAGCACAGATACGCAGTATTTT

v_gene: TRBV11-2
j_gene: TRBJ1-6
d_gene: TRBD1
abundance: .
CDR3aa: CASSSPGQFPSYNSPLHF
CDR3nt: TGTGCTAGCAGCTCCCCGGGACAGTTCCCTTCCTATAATTCACCCCTCCACTTT

v_gene: TRBV12-3/TRBV12-4
j_gene: TRBJ2-7
d_gene: TRBD2
abundance: few
CDR3aa: CASSEGLAGAFQAQYF
CDR3nt: TGTGCCAGCAGCGAAGGACTAGCGGGGGCGTTCCAGGCCCAGTACTTC

v_gene: TRBV29-1
j_gene: TRBJ2-1
d_gene: .
abundance: few
CDR3aa: CSVEGETSYNEQFF
CDR3nt: TGCAGCGTTGAGGGCGAGACCTCCTACAATGAGCAGTTCTTC

v_gene: TRBV11-2
j_gene: TRBJ1-3
d_gene: .
abundance: .
CDR3aa: CASSFRRGGNTIYF
CDR3nt: TGTGCCAGCAGCTTTAGGAGGGGTGGAAACACCATATATTTT

v_gene: TRBV10-3
j_gene: TRBJ2-3
d_gene: .
abundance: .
CDR3aa: CALGDGFTGTQYF
CDR3nt: TGTGCCCTCGGAGACGGTTTCACAGGTACGCAGTATTTT

v_gene: TRBV15
j_gene: TRBJ2-5
d_gene: .
abundance: .
CDR3aa: CATSRGIQETQYF
CDR3nt: TGTGCCACCAGCAGGGGCATACAAGAGACCCAGTACTTC